The present T cell receptor beta chain was sequenced within a study of blood T cell repertoires in COVID-19. Sequencing was performed with immunoSEQ multiplex PCR; in TCRdb, only in-frame clones are kept and a portion is missing. This table has fewer than 200,000 clones, roughly 90% appearing once. The clonotype comes from a man aged 50 or older with acute or convalescent COVID-19. Sequencing was carried out using peripheral blood.

The CDR3, as DNA: TGTGCCAGCAGTGCCCCCAACACAAACTATGGCTACACCTTC. It yields the protein CASSAPNTNYGYTF. The V call is TRBV28, the J call TRBJ1-2; no firm D call. The CDR3 has 14 residues. Deletions cut 5 bases from V and 2 bases from J, with 12 bases between. In germline, CDR1 is MDHEN, CDR2 SYDVKM.